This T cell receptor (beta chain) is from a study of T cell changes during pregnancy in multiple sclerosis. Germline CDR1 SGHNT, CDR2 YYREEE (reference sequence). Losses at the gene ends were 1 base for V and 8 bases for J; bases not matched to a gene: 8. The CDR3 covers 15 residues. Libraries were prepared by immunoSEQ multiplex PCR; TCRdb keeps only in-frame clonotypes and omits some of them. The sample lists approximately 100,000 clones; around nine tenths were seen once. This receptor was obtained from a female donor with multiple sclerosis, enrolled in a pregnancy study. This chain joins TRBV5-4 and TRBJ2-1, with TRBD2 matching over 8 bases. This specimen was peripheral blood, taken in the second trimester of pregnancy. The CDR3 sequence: CASSLRREVGYEQFF. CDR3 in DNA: TGTGCCAGCAGCTTGAGGCGGGAGGTAGGTTATGAGCAGTTCTTC.